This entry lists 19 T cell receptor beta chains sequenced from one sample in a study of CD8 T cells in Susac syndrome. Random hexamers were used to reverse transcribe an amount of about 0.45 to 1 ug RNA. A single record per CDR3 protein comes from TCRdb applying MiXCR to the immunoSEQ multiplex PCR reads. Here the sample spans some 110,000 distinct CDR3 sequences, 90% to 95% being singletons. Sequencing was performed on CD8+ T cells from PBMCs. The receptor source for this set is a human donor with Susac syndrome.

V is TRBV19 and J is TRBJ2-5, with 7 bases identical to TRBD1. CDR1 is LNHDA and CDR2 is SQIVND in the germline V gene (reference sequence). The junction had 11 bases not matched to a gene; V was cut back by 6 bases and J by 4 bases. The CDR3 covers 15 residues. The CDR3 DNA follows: TGTGCCAGTAGGACGGGACAGACCTGGGGAGAGACCCAGTACTTC. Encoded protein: CASRTGQTWGETQYF.

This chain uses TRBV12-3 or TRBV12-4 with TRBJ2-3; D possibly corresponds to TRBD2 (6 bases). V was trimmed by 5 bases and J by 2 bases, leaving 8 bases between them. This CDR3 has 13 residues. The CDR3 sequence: CASSRDFTDTQYF. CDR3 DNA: TGTGCCAGCAGTCGGGACTTCACAGATACGCAGTATTTT.

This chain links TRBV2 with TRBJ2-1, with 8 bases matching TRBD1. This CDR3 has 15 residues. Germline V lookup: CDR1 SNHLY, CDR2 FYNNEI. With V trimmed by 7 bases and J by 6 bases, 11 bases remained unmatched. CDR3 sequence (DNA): TGTGCCAGCATTCTATCGACAGGGGTCAGCAATGAGCAGTTCTTC. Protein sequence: CASILSTGVSNEQFF.

The CDR3: CASSKRDPYEQYF. CDR3 bases: TGTGCCAGTAGTAAGCGGGACCCCTACGAGCAGTACTTC. This chain connects TRBV19 to TRBJ2-7; 7 bases agree with TRBD2. V shed 4 bases and J 2 bases; nucleotides not matched to a gene: 2. The CDR3 contains 13 residues. The germline CDR1 and CDR2 sequences are LNHDA and SQIVND (reference sequence).

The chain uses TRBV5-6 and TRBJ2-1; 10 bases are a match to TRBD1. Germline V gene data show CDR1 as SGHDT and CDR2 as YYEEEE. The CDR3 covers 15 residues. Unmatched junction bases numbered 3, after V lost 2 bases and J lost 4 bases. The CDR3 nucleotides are TGTGCCAGCAGCTTTTCGGGACAGGGGTACAATGAGCAGTTCTTC. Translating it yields CASSFSGQGYNEQFF.

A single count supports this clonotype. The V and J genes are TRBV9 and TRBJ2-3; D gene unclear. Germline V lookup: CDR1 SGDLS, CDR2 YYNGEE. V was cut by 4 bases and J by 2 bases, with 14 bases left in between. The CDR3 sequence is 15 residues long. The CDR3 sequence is CASSPLVLTTDTQYF. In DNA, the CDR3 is TGTGCCAGCAGCCCCCTGGTACTCACCACAGATACGCAGTATTTT.

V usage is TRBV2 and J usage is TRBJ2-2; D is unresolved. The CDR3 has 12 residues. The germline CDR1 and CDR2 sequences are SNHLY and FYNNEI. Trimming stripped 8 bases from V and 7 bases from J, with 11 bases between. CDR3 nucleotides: TGTGCCAGCGGGTTATGGGTCGGGGAGCTGTTTTTT. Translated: CASGLWVGELFF. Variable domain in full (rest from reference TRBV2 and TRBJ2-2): EPEVTQTPSHQVTQMGQEVILRCVPISNHLYFYWYRQILGQKVEFLVSFYNNEISEKSEIFDDQFSVERPDGSNFTLKIRSTKLEDSAMYFCASGLWVGELFFGEGSRLTVL.

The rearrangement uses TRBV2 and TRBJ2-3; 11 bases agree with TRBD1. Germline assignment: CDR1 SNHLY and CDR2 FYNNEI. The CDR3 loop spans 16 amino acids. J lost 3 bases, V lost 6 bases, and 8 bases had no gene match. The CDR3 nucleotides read TGTGCCAGCAGCAAAACCGGGGACAGGGGGACAGATACGCAGTATTTT. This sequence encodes CASSKTGDRGTDTQYF.

The CDR3 bases are TGTGCCAGCAGCGCCAGGGGGTCCTCCTACAATGAGCAGTTCTTC. This gives the protein CASSARGSSYNEQFF. This chain links TRBV9 with TRBJ2-1, with 7 bases that match TRBD1. Germline V CDR1 and CDR2: SGDLS, YYNGEE. The CDR3 length is 15 residues. V was pared by 3 bases and J by 0 bases, with 3 bases of the junction left unmatched. Full variable domain (outside the CDR3, taken from reference TRBV9 and TRBJ2-1): DSGVTQTPKHLITATGQRVTLRCSPRSGDLSVYWYQQSLDQGLQFLIQYYNGEERAKGNILERFSAQQFPDLHSELNLSSLELGDSALYFCASSARGSSYNEQFFGPGTRLTVL.

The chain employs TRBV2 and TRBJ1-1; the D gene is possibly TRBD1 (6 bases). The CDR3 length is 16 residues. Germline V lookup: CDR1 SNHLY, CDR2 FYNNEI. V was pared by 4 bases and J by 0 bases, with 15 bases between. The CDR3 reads CASSVGGPLMNTEAFF. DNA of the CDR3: TGTGCCAGCAGTGTAGGGGGGCCTCTCATGAACACTGAAGCTTTCTTT. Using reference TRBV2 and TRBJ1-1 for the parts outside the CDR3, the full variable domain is EPEVTQTPSHQVTQMGQEVILRCVPISNHLYFYWYRQILGQKVEFLVSFYNNEISEKSEIFDDQFSVERPDGSNFTLKIRSTKLEDSAMYFCASSVGGPLMNTEAFFGQGTRLTVV.

CDR3 bases: TGTGCCAGCATTAGAACAGTGACCGGGGAGCTGTTTTTT. This gives the protein CASIRTVTGELFF. The chain employs TRBV6-5 and TRBJ2-2; D remains ambiguous. Trimming removed 7 bases from V and 5 bases from J, with 11 bases in between. The CDR3 is 13 amino acids. Germline-derived CDR1 and CDR2 are MNHEY and SVGAGI.

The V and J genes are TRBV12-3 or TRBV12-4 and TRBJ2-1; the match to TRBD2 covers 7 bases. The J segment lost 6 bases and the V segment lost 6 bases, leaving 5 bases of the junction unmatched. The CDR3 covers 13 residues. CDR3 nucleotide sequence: TGTGCCAGCAGAACAGGACTAGGCAATGAGCAGTTCTTC. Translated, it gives CASRTGLGNEQFF.

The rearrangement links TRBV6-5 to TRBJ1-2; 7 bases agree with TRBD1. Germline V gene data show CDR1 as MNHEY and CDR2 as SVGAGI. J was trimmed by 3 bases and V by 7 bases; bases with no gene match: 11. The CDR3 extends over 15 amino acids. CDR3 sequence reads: CASKEDRDLDYGYTF. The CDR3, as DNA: TGTGCCAGCAAAGAAGACAGGGACTTAGACTATGGCTACACCTTC.

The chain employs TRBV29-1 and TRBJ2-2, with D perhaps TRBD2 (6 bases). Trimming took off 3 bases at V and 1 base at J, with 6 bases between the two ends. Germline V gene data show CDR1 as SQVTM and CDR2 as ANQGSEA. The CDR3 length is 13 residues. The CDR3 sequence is CSVEEGNTGELFF. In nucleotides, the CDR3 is TGCAGCGTTGAGGAGGGGAACACCGGGGAGCTGTTTTTT.

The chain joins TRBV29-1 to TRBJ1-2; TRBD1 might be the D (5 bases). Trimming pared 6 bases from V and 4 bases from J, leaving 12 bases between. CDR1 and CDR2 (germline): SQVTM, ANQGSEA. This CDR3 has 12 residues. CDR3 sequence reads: CSVVGGGYGYTF. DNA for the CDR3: TGCAGCGTCGTTGGGGGAGGCTATGGCTACACCTTC.

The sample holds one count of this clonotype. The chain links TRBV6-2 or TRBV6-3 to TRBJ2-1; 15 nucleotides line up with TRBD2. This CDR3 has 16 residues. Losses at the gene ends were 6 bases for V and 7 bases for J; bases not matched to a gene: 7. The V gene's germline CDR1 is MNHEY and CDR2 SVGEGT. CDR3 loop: CASSSPGLAGGNEQFF. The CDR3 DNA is TGTGCCAGCAGCTCTCCTGGACTAGCGGGGGGGAATGAGCAGTTCTTC.

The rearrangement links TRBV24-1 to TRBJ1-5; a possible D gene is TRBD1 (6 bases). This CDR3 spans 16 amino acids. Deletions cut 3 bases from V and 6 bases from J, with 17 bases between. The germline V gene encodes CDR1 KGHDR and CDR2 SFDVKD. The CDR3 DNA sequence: TGTGCCACCAGTGATACCCCTGCCGGGGGCGGTCAGCCCCAGCATTTT. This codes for CATSDTPAGGGQPQHF.

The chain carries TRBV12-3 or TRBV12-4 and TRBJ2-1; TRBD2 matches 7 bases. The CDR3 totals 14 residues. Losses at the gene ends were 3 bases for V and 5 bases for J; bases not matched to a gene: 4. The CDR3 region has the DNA TGTGCCAGCAGTTTCAGAGCGGGGAACAATGAGCAGTTCTTC. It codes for CASSFRAGNNEQFF.

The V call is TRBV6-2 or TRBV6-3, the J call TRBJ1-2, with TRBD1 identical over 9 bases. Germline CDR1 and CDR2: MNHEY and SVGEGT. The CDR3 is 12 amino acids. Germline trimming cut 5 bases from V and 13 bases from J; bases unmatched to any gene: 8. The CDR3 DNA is TGTGCCAGCAGTCCCTCCGGGACAGGGATCACCTTC. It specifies CASSPSGTGITF.